This is a list of T cell receptor beta chains from one sample in a study of OX40 agonist ivuxolimab in advanced cancers. Profiled with immunoSEQ multiplex PCR; TCRdb holds only in-frame clones, not every one. The table has tens of thousands of clones, about nine tenths seen once. Sequenced material: CD4+ or CD8+ T cells sorted from blood, taken in a trial of the OX40 agonist ivuxolimab. The receptors were sampled from an adult with an advanced solid tumor such as melanoma, head and neck, liver or kidney cancer. The CDR3 runs from the conserved cysteine through the conserved F or W. A D gene is named only where the DNA matches it firmly. Size is omitted from some rows. Given values are once, few, many or a class for expanded clones.

V	size	J	D	DNA	CDR3
TRBV27	-	TRBJ2-2	TRBD2	TGTGCCAGCAGTCCGCAGACTAGCGGGAGGGCAGGGAGGCTGTTTTTT	CASSPQTSGRAGRLFF
TRBV30	-	TRBJ2-7	-	TGTGCCTGCGGTAATCAGGGGGGGGCCTACGAGCAGTACTTC	CACGNQGGAYEQYF
TRBV2	-	TRBJ2-2	TRBD1	TGTGCCAGCAGTGAATCTGGGACAGGGCGAGCCGGGGAGCTGTTTTTT	CASSESGTGRAGELFF
TRBV2	few	TRBJ1-5	-	TGTGCCAGCAGTGAACAGGGACATAGCAATCAGCCCCAGCATTTT	CASSEQGHSNQPQHF
TRBV28	-	TRBJ1-1	-	TGTGCCAGCAGTCCCCCCGGGCCGAAGTATATTGCTTTCTTT	CASSPPGPKYIAFF
TRBV4-1	-	TRBJ2-3	TRBD2	TGCGCCAGCAAAAGAAGCGGGGGCACAGATACGCAGTATTTT	CASKRSGGTDTQYF
TRBV6-5	-	TRBJ2-3	-	TGTGCCAGCAGTTCTCGAGGGGGGCGGGTCACAGATACGCAGTATTTT	CASSSRGGRVTDTQYF
TRBV5-1	-	TRBJ2-5	-	TGCGCCAGCAGCTTGGCCGGGCGAGAGACCCAGTACTTC	CASSLAGRETQYF
TRBV5-1	-	TRBJ2-1	TRBD2	TGCGCCAGCAGCTTAACTCCGGGACTAGCGGGACACAATGAGCAGTTCTTC	CASSLTPGLAGHNEQFF
TRBV7-2	-	TRBJ1-1	-	TGTGCCAGCAGCTTAGGTGGCAGGAGGAACACTGAAGCTTTCTTT	CASSLGGRRNTEAFF
TRBV28	-	TRBJ1-5	-	TGTGCCAGCATCTGGCAGGGTCCCAATCAGCCCCAGCATTTT	CASIWQGPNQPQHF
TRBV5-1	-	TRBJ1-1	-	TGCGCCAGCAGCTATGGGGCGGAACGGAACACTGAAGCTTTCTTT	CASSYGAERNTEAFF
TRBV15	few	TRBJ2-5	TRBD1	TGTGCCACCAGCAGCCTAAGGGACAGCCCTCGGGAGACCCAGTACTTC	CATSSLRDSPRETQYF
TRBV6-5	-	TRBJ1-2	-	TGTGCCAGCAGTTACGCTACAGGGCCAGGCTATGGCTACACCTTC	CASSYATGPGYGYTF
TRBV6-1	-	TRBJ1-1	TRBD1	TGTGCCAGCAGATCAGACAGGGGGCGCGAGCTAGAAGCTTTCTTT	CASRSDRGRELEAFF
TRBV5-4	-	TRBJ2-2	TRBD2	TGTGCCAGCAGCTTAACTAGCGGCACCGGGGAGCTGTTTTTT	CASSLTSGTGELFF
TRBV28	-	TRBJ1-2	TRBD1	TGTGCCAGCAGTTTGCAGGGGGCTCGCTCCAACTATGGCTACACCTTC	CASSLQGARSNYGYTF
TRBV6-5	-	TRBJ2-3	-	TGTGCCAGCAGTTACACCAGAGATACGCAGTATTTT	CASSYTRDTQYF
TRBV6-1	-	TRBJ2-2	-	TGTGCCAGCAGCCCAGGACAGCCGAACACCGGGGAGCTGTTTTTT	CASSPGQPNTGELFF
TRBV29-1	-	TRBJ2-1	-	TGCAGCGTAGACTCCGGGACTGATAATGAGCAGTTCTTC	CSVDSGTDNEQFF
TRBV5-4	-	TRBJ2-1	TRBD2	TGTGCCAGCACCTATAGCGGGGGGGTATACAATGAGCAGTTCTTC	CASTYSGGVYNEQFF
TRBV18	few	TRBJ1-1	TRBD1	TGTGCCAGCTCACCTGCAGGGGGGAGCACTGAAGCTTTCTTT	CASSPAGGSTEAFF
TRBV28	-	TRBJ1-6	-	TGTGCCAGTGGTCGGGGGGAAGGAACCTATAATTCACCCCTCCACTTT	CASGRGEGTYNSPLHF
TRBV19	-	TRBJ1-2	TRBD1	TGTGCCAGTAGGATAACAGGGGAGGTCGGTGGCTACACCTTC	CASRITGEVGGYTF
TRBV21-1	few	TRBJ1-6	-	TGTGCCAGCACTGGAGGGGCACCAAATTCACCCCTCCACTTT	CASTGGAPNSPLHF
TRBV6-6	-	TRBJ1-1	-	TGTGCCAGCAGAGGAGCAGGGGTTGTAGCTTTCTTT	CASRGAGVVAFF
TRBV19	-	TRBJ1-5	TRBD1	TGTGCCAGTAGTATTTTGGGACAGGGGAACCAGCCCCAGCATTTT	CASSILGQGNQPQHF
TRBV2	once	TRBJ1-5	TRBD1	TGTGCCAGCAGTGAGAGGACAGGGCTCAATCAGCCCCAGCATTTT	CASSERTGLNQPQHF
TRBV7-2	once	TRBJ1-1	TRBD1	TGTGCCAGCAGCTCCGCCCCCGGGACAGGGAACACTGAAGCTTTCTTT	CASSSAPGTGNTEAFF
TRBV2	-	TRBJ1-5	TRBD1	TGTGCCAGCAGTGGGGACAGTCTACCTAGCAATCAGCCCCAGCATTTT	CASSGDSLPSNQPQHF
TRBV7-2	-	TRBJ2-1	-	TGTGCCAGCAGCCCTCCTCCGAGCTCCTACAATGAGCAGTTCTTC	CASSPPPSSYNEQFF
TRBV7-3	-	TRBJ2-1	TRBD2	TGTGCCAGCAGCTTAAACGGGAGGGACCACAATGAGCAGTTCTTC	CASSLNGRDHNEQFF
TRBV28	-	TRBJ1-1	TRBD1	TGTGCCAGCAGTCCGTGGACAGGGGTAACTGAAGCTTTCTTT	CASSPWTGVTEAFF
TRBV18	-	TRBJ2-4	-	TGTGCCAGCTCACCGGGCCAGGGCGCGGCCAAAAACATTCAGTACTTC	CASSPGQGAAKNIQYF
TRBV19	-	TRBJ2-2	-	TGTGCCAGTCGGAGACGGGACTCAGGAATCGCGAACACCGGGGAGCTGTTTTTT	CASRRRDSGIANTGELFF
TRBV14	-	TRBJ1-3	-	TGTGCCAGCAGCCAGGGAAGCCTCTCTGGAAACACCATATATTTT	CASSQGSLSGNTIYF
TRBV5-4	-	TRBJ1-2	-	TGTGCCAGCAGCTTTTCGACCTTGGATGGCTACACCTTC	CASSFSTLDGYTF
TRBV10-3	-	TRBJ1-1	-	TGTGCCATCAGGGGGGGACTGGTGGGCAGCACTGAAGCTTTCTTT	CAIRGGLVGSTEAFF
TRBV18	-	TRBJ1-3	TRBD1	TGTGCCAGCTCATCGCAGGGGGTCAAGGACACCATATATTTT	CASSSQGVKDTIYF
TRBV6-5	-	TRBJ1-6	-	TGTGCCAGCAGTGAATATAGGAATAATTCACCCCTCCACTTT	CASSEYRNNSPLHF
TRBV11-2	-	TRBJ2-7	-	TGTGCCAGCAGCCAAGGACCCGCCTACGAGCAGTACTTC	CASSQGPAYEQYF
TRBV5-1	few	TRBJ1-1	-	TGCGCCAGCAGCTTGGATGGCACTGAAGCTTTCTTT	CASSLDGTEAFF
TRBV4-2	once	TRBJ2-5	-	TGTGCCAGCAGCCAAGAGAGCAGGGCTGGAGTAGAGACCCAGTACTTC	CASSQESRAGVETQYF
TRBV28	-	TRBJ2-1	TRBD2	TGTGCCAGCAGCCTCACTAGCGGCCGTTATAACAATGAGCAGTTCTTC	CASSLTSGRYNNEQFF
TRBV6-5	-	TRBJ1-5	-	TGTGCCAGCAGTTCCCTCGCCGGGGGTGGCAATCAGCCCCAGCATTTT	CASSSLAGGGNQPQHF
TRBV7-2	-	TRBJ1-5	-	TGTGCCAGCAGCCCGGAGCCCAATCAGCCCCAGCATTTT	CASSPEPNQPQHF
TRBV6-1	-	TRBJ2-7	-	TGTGCCAGCAGTCACCCCGGAACCTCTAGTTACGAGCAGTACTTC	CASSHPGTSSYEQYF
TRBV6-1	-	TRBJ1-2	-	TGTGCCAGCAGCCCGACACCGAACTATGGCTACACCTTC	CASSPTPNYGYTF
TRBV14	-	TRBJ1-6	-	TGTGCCAGCAGCCGAGGGGGAAATTCACCCCTCCACTTT	CASSRGGNSPLHF